This T cell receptor beta chain derives from a study of shared clonotypes between healthy human individuals. Study-wide points: When naive CD4 clonotypes were compared across a few donors, around 5% were shared. Since donors were few, the genetic and exposure-history diversity represented was limited.

Naive CD8 isolation took CD45RO-negative cells positively selected for CCR7 and excluded terminally differentiated effector memory CD45RA+ cells. Unmatched junction bases numbered 1, after V lost 5 bases and J lost 6 bases. The length of the CDR3 is 15 residues. Germline lookup yields CDR1 MGHRA and CDR2 YSYEKL. Per the original methods: ImmunoSEQ supplied junction-only sequences lacking quality scores, so filtering was different. Clones were sequenced by immunoSEQ multiplex PCR, and TCRdb holds only the in-frame ones, with some missing. D and trimming come from the DNA, and the V and J calls and clone size come from that table. The sample records about 680,000 clones, about 90% being singletons. As to this clone: Antigen unknown.

V usage is TRBV4-1 and J usage is TRBJ2-2; 15 nucleotides match TRBD2. This receptor was identified in a man under 40 in good health. Sequences were obtained from naive CD8+ T cells sorted from blood. The CDR3 protein is CASSGLAGGAGELFF. In nucleotides, the CDR3 is TGCGCCAGCAGCGGACTAGCGGGAGGGGCCGGGGAGCTGTTTTTT.